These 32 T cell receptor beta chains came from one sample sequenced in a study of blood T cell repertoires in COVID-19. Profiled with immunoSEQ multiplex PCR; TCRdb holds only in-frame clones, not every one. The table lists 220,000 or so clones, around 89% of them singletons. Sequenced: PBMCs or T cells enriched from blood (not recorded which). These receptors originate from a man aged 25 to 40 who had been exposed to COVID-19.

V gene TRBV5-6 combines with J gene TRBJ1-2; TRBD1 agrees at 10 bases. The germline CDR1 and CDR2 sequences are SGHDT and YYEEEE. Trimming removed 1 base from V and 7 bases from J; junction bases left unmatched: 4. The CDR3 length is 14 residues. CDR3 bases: TGTGCCAGCAGCTTGTGGGACAGGGGTGGTGGCTACACCTTC. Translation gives CASSLWDRGGGYTF. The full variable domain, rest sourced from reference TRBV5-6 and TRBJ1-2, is DAGVTQSPTHLIKTRGQQVTLRCSPKSGHDTVSWYQQALGQGPQFIFQYYEEEERQRGNFPDRFSGHQFPNYSSELNVNALLLGDSALYLCASSLWDRGGGYTFGSGTRLTVV.

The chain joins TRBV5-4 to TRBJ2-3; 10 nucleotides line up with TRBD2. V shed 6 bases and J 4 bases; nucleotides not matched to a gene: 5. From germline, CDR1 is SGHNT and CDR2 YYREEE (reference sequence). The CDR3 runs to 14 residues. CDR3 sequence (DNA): TGTGCCAGCACCGCAGCGGGGGGGCCAGATACGCAGTATTTT. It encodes CASTAAGGPDTQYF.

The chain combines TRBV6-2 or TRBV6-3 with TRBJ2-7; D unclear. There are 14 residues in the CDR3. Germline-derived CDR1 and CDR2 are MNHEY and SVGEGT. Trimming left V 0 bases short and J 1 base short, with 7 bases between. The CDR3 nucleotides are TGTGCCAGCAGTTACTCTGGCTCTTCCTACGAGCAGTACTTC. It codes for CASSYSGSSYEQYF.

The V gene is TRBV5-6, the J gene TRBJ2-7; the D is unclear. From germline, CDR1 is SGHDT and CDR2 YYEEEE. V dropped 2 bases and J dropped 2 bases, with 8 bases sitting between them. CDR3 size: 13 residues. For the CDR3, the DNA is TGTGCCAGCAGCTTCCAGTCAACCTACGAGCAGTACTTC. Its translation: CASSFQSTYEQYF.

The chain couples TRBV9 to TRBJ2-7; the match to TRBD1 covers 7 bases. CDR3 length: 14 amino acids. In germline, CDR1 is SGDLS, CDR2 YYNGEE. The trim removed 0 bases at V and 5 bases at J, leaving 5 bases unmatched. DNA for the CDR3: TGTGCCAGCAGCGTAGGACAGGGTAGCAACGAGCAGTACTTC. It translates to CASSVGQGSNEQYF. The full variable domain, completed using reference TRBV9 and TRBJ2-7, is DSGVTQTPKHLITATGQRVTLRCSPRSGDLSVYWYQQSLDQGLQFLIQYYNGEERAKGNILERFSAQQFPDLHSELNLSSLELGDSALYFCASSVGQGSNEQYFGPGTRLTVT.

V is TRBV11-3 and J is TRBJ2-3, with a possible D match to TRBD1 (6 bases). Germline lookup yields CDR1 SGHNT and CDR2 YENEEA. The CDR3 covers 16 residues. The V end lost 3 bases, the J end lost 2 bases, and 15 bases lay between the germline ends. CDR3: CASSFQRQAPTDTQYF. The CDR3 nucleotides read TGTGCCAGCAGCTTTCAAAGACAGGCCCCCACAGATACGCAGTATTTT. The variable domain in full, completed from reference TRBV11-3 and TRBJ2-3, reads EAGVVQSPRYKIIEKKQPVAFWCNPISGHNTLYWYLQNLGQGPELLIRYENEEAVDDSQLPKDRFSAERLKGVDSTLKIQPAELGDSAVYLCASSFQRQAPTDTQYFGPGTRLTVL.

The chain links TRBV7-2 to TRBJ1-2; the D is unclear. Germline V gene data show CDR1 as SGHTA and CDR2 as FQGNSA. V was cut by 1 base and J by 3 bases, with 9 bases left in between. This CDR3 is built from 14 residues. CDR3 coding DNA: TGTGCCAGCAGCTTAGATGCGGCCGACTATGGCTACACCTTC. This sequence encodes CASSLDAADYGYTF.

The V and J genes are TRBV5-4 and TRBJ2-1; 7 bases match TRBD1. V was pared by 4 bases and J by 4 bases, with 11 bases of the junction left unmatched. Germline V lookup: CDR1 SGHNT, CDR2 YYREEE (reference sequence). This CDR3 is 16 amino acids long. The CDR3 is CASSGTGTDKYNEQFF. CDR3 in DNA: TGTGCCAGCAGCGGCACCGGGACAGATAAGTACAATGAGCAGTTCTTC. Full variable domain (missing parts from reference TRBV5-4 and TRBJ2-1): ETGVTQSPTHLIKTRGQQVTLRCSSQSGHNTVSWYQQALGQGPQFIFQYYREEENGRGNFPPRFSGLQFPNYSSELNVNALELDDSALYLCASSGTGTDKYNEQFFGPGTRLTVL.

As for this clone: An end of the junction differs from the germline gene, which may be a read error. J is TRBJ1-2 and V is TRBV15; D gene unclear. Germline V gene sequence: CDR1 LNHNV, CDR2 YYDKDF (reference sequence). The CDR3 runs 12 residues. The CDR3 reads CATGEAAFPALF. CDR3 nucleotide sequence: TGTGCCACCGGAGAGGCGGCCTTTCCCGCCCTCTTC.

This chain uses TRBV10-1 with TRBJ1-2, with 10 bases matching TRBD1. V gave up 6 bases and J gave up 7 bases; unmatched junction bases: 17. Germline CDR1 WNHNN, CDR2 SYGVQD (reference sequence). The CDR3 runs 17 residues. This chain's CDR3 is CASRIVGTGESICGYTF. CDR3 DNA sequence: TGCGCCAGCAGAATTGTAGGGACAGGGGAAAGTATTTGTGGCTACACCTTC.

This chain's CDR3 is CASSYLRGTNEKLFF. Here the CDR3 DNA reads TGTGCCAGCAGTTACTTGAGGGGGACTAATGAAAAACTGTTTTTT. The chain links TRBV6-5 to TRBJ1-4, with D maybe TRBD1 (6 bases). The germline V gene encodes CDR1 MNHEY and CDR2 SVGAGI. This CDR3 is 15 amino acids long. Deletions cut 1 base from V and 2 bases from J, with 8 bases between.

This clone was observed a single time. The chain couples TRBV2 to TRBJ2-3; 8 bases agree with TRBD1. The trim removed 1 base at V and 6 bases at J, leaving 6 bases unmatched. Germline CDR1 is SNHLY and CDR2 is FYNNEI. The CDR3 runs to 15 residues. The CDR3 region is CASSEGTGIRDTQYF. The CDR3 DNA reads TGTGCCAGCAGTGAAGGGACAGGGATCCGGGATACGCAGTATTTT.

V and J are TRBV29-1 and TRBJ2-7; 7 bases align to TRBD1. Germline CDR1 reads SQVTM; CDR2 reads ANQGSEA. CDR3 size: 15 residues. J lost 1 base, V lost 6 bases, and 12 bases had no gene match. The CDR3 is CSVGQPRGISYEQYF. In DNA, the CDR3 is TGCAGCGTGGGACAGCCGAGGGGAATATCCTACGAGCAGTACTTC.

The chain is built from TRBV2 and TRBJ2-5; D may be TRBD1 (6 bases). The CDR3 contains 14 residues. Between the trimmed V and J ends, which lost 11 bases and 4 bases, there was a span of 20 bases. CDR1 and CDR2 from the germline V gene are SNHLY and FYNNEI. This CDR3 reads CALDTGARGETQYF. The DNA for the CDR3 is TGTGCCCTCGACACAGGAGCCAGGGGAGAGACCCAGTACTTC. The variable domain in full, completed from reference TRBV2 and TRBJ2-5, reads EPEVTQTPSHQVTQMGQEVILRCVPISNHLYFYWYRQILGQKVEFLVSFYNNEISEKSEIFDDQFSVERPDGSNFTLKIRSTKLEDSAMYFCALDTGARGETQYFGPGTRLLVL.

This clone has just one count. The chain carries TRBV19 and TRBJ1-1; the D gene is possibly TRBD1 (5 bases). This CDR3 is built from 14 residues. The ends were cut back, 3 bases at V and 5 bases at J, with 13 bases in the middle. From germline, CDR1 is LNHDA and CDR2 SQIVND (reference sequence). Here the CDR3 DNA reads TGTGCCAGTAGTATTTCCAGGAAGGGGACTGAAGCTTTCTTT. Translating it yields CASSISRKGTEAFF.

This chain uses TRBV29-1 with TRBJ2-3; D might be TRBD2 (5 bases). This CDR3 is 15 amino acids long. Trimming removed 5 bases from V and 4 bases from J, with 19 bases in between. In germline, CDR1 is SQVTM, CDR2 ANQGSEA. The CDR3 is CSVLGGEGFSDTQYF. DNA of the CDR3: TGCAGCGTTTTGGGCGGTGAGGGCTTTTCAGATACGCAGTATTTT.

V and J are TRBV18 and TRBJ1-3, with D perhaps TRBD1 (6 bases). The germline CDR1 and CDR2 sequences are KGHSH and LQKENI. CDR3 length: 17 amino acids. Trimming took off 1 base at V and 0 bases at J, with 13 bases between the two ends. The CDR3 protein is CASSPQTGSVSGNTIYF. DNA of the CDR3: TGTGCCAGCTCACCACAGACAGGCTCCGTCTCTGGAAACACCATATATTTT.

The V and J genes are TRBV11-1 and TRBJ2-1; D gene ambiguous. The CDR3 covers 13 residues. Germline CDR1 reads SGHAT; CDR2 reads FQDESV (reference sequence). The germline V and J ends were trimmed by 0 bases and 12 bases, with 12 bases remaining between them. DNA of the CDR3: TGTGCCAGCAGCTTAGCCCCAGAGGTAATGCAGTTCTTC. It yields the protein CASSLAPEVMQFF.

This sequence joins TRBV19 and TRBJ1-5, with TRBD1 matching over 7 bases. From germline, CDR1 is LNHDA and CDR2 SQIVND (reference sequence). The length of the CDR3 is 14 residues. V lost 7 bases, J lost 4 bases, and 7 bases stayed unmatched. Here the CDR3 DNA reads TGTGCCAGTACACAGGGGAATTTTAATCAGCCCCAGCATTTT. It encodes CASTQGNFNQPQHF.

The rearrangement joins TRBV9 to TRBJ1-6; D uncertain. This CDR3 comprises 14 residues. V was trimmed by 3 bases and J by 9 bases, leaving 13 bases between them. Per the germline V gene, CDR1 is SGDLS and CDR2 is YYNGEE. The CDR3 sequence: CASSEYPPGSPLHF. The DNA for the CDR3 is TGTGCCAGCAGCGAGTATCCCCCGGGTTCACCCCTCCACTTT.

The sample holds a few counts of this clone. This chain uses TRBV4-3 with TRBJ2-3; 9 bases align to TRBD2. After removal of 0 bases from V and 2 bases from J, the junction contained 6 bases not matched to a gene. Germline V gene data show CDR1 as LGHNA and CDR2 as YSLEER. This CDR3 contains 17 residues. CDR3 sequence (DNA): TGCGCCAGCAGCCAAGAAATCGGCGGGGGGGCCACAGATACGCAGTATTTT. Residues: CASSQEIGGGATDTQYF.

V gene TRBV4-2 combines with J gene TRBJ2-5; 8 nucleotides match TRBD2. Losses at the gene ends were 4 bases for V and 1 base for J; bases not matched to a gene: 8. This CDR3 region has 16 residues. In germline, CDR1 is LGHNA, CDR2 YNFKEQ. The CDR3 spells CASSLEAGALQETQYF. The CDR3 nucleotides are TGTGCCAGCAGCCTTGAAGCGGGGGCCCTCCAAGAGACCCAGTACTTC.

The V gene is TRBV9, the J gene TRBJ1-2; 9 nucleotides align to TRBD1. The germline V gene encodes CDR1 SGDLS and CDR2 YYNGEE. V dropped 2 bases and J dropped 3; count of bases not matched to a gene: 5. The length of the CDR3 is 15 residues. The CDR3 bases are TGTGCCAGCAGCGTGACAGGGGGTCAAGACTATGGCTACACCTTC. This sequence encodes CASSVTGGQDYGYTF.

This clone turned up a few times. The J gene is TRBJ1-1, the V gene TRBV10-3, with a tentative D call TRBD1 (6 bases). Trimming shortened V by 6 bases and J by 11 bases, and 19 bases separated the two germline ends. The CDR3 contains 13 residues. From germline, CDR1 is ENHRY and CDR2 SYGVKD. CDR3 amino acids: CAIRTGEGVGAFF. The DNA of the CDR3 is TGTGCCATCAGAACCGGGGAGGGGGTGGGCGCTTTCTTT.

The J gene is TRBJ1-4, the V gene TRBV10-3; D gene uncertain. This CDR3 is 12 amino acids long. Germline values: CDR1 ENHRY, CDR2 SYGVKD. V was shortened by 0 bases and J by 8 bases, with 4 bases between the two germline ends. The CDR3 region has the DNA TGTGCCATCAGTGAGTCCGGGGAAAAACTGTTTTTT. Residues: CAISESGEKLFF.

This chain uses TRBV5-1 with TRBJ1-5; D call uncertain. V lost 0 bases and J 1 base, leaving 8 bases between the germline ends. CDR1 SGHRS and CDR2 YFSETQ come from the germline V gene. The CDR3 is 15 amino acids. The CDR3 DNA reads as TGCGCCAGCAGCTTGGCCGTTCAGAGCAATCAGCCCCAGCATTTT. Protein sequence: CASSLAVQSNQPQHF.

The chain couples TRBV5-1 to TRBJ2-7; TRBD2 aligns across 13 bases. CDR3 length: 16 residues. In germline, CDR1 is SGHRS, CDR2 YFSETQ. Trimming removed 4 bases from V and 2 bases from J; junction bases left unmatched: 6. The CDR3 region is CASSVTSGGSPYEQYF. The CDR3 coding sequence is TGCGCCAGCAGCGTGACTAGCGGGGGGTCCCCCTACGAGCAGTACTTC. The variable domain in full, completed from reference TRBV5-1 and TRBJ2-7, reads KAGVTQTPRYLIKTRGQQVTLSCSPISGHRSVSWYQQTPGQGLQFLFEYFSETQRNKGNFPGRFSGRQFSNSRSEMNVSTLELGDSALYLCASSVTSGGSPYEQYFGPGTRLTVT.

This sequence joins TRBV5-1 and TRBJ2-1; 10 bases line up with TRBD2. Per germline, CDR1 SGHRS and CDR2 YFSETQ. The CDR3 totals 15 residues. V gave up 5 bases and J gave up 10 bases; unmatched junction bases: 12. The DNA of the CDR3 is TGCGCCAGCAGTTCTAGCGGGGGAGGATCAAGGGAGCAGTTCTTC. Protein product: CASSSSGGGSREQFF.

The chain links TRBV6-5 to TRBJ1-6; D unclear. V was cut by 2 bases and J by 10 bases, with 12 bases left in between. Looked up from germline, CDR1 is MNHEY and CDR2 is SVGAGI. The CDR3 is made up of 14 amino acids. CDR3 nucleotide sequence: TGTGCCAGCAGTTACGTCCCCGAGGTATCACCCCTCCACTTT. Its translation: CASSYVPEVSPLHF.

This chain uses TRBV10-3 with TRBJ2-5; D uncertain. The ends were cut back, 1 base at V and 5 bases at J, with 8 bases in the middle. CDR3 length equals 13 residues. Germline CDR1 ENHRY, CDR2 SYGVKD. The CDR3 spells CAISEFEQETQYF. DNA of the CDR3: TGTGCCATCAGTGAGTTCGAACAGGAGACCCAGTACTTC.

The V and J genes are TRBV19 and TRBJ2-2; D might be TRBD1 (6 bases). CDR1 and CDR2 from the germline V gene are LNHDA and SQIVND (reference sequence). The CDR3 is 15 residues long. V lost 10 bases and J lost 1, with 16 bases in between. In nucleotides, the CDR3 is TGTGCCACTAGCCCCAGGGGCTTGAACACCGGGGAGCTGTTTTTT. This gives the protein CATSPRGLNTGELFF.

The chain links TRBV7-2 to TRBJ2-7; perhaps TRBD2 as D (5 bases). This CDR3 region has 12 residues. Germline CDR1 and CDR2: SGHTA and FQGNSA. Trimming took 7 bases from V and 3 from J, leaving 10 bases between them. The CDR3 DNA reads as TGTGCCAGCACCCGAGGAGGCTACGAGCAGTACTTC. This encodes CASTRGGYEQYF. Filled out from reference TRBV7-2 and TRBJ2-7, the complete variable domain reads GAGVSQSPSNKVTEKGKDVELRCDPISGHTALYWYRQSLGQGLEFLIYFQGNSAPDKSGLPSDRFSAERTGGSVSTLTIQRTQQEDSAVYLCASTRGGYEQYFGPGTRLTVT.